This is a list of T cell receptor beta chains from one sample in a study of T cells in Graves' hyperthyroidism and ophthalmopathy. TCRdb independently ran MiXCR on the multiplex PCR reads; one entry per CDR3 protein. The sample has roughly 330,000 distinct CDR3 sequences, approximately 16% seen once. The material sequenced was blood. The receptor source for this set is a man aged 25 to 40 with Graves' hyperthyroidism. The CDR3 runs from the conserved cysteine through the conserved F or W. Expanded clones get a size class; other rows say once, few or many, or leave the size out.

>many|TRBV10-3|TRBJ1-5
CAISGSRGSNQPQHF
>many|TRBV18|TRBJ2-1
CASSPGGSYNEQFF
>many|TRBV6-1|TRBJ2-7
CASRSTPPMGYEQYF
>few|TRBV27|TRBJ1-2
CASSLSGQPSSYGYTF
>many|TRBV7-3|TRBJ2-5
CASSLIGGGGETQYF
>.|TRBV19|TRBJ1-2
CASSRTEFYGYTF
>many|TRBV2|TRBJ1-1
CASRNRTLNTEAFF
>few|TRBV20-1|TRBJ1-2
CSARDLHGNYGYTF
>many|TRBV10-3|TRBJ2-2
CAISEERELAGELFF
>.|TRBV9|TRBJ2-1
CASSVGGYNYNEQFF
>many|TRBV5-1|TRBJ2-1
CASSPGTAGNEQFF
>few|TRBV30|TRBJ2-5
CAFYLEGGQETQYF
>many|TRBV7-8|TRBJ2-3
CASSQSGRVGDTQYF
>.|TRBV11-2|TRBJ2-7
CASSLSSGQYYEQYF
>.|TRBV15|TRBJ2-2
CATSRDLTVNTGELFF
>many|TRBV5-1|TRBJ1-1
CASSAGTLNTEAFF
>.|TRBV6-5|TRBJ1-6
CASSYRQDNSPLHF
>few|TRBV6-1|TRBJ1-1
CASTDAGVGNTEAFF
>many|TRBV5-5|TRBJ1-4
CASSPDSNEKLFF
>many|TRBV7-2|TRBJ2-3
CASSLAQGVDTQYF
>many|TRBV5-4|TRBJ2-3
CASSEIPDTQYF
>few|TRBV25-1|TRBJ2-1
CASSEALGVLLNEQFF
>many|TRBV7-2|TRBJ1-1
CASSPSVVDTEAFF
>.|TRBV7-2|TRBJ1-6
CASSLASGANSPLHF
>few|TRBV3-1|TRBJ1-4
CASSMKGGSEKLFF
>many|TRBV5-1|TRBJ2-7
CASSLRGTSGMSSYEQYF
>many|TRBV28|TRBJ1-5
CASSMTGAYNQPQHF
>.|TRBV5-1|TRBJ1-2
CASSPDRTTYGYTF
>.|TRBV20-1|TRBJ2-1
CSARSQREQGEQFF
>few|TRBV5-1|TRBJ2-1
CASSLVARGDEQFF
>many|TRBV4-1|TRBJ1-1
CASSQGVVSEYDEAFF
>many|TRBV5-5|TRBJ1-5
CASSLVGQPQHF
>few|TRBV7-9|TRBJ2-6
CASSWTAKSSGANVLTF
>.|TRBV7-9|TRBJ2-1
CASSFGRGSEQFF
>many|TRBV2|TRBJ2-1
CASSELSSYNEQFF
>many|TRBV2|TRBJ2-7
CASSVLQGANEQYF
>.|TRBV20-1|TRBJ1-2
CSAETGRDYGYTF
>many|TRBV3-1|TRBJ2-1
CASIGPGVEQFF
>many|TRBV28|TRBJ1-6
CASSLRPNLYNSPLHF
>many|TRBV20-1|TRBJ1-4
CSSLDRATNEKLFF
>many|TRBV30|TRBJ2-1
CAGQNGVSSYNEQFF
>.|TRBV20-1|TRBJ1-5
CSARVAGVTNQPQHF
>many|TRBV10-3|TRBJ1-2
CATTVDLSNGYTF
>few|TRBV19|TRBJ1-5
CASSGTGGATRPQHF
>many|TRBV29-1|TRBJ2-5
CSGRDQGGTQYF
>many|TRBV28|TRBJ2-7
CASSEDRGTYEQYF
>few|TRBV5-1|TRBJ1-1
CASSLGGSSAFF
>.|TRBV12-3/TRBV12-4|TRBJ2-7
CAISEEGTGEQYF
>once|TRBV4-1|TRBJ1-1
CASSQAISEEAFF
>many|TRBV18|TRBJ1-2
CASSPQPGQAGRGYTF
>few|TRBV6-1|TRBJ2-2
CASSRYAGNTGELFF
>.|TRBV28|TRBJ2-1
CASSQFDNEQFF
>.|TRBV9|TRBJ2-5
CASGLGGPPYQETQYF